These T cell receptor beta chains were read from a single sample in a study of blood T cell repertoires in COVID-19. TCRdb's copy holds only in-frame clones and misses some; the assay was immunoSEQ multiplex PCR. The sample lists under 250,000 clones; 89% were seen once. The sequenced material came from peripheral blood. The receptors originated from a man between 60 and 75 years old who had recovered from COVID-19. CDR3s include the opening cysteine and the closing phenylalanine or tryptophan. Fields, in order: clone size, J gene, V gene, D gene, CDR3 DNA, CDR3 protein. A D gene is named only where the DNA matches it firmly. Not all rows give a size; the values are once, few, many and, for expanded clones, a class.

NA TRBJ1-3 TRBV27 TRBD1 TGTGCCAGCAGTCCTCTGACAGGGTCAGGAAACACCATATATTTT CASSPLTGSGNTIYF
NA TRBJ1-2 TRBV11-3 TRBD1 TGTGCCAGCAGCTTAGATCAAGAGGCGGGACAGGGGGTCGACTATGGCTACACCTTC CASSLDQEAGQGVDYGYTF
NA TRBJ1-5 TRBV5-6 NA TGTGCCAGCAGCTTGGGGTCGGTTAGCAATCAGCCCCAGCATTTT CASSLGSVSNQPQHF
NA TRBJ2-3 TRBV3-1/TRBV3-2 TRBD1 TGTGCCAGCAGCAGACAGGGTCCAGATACGCAGTATTTT CASSRQGPDTQYF
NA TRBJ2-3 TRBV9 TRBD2 TGTGCCAGCAGCGTAGATGCGGGGGGCGGGACAGATACGCAGTATTTT CASSVDAGGGTDTQYF
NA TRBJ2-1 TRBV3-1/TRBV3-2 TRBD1 TGTGCCAGCAGCCGAGGGACAGGGGGCTATAATGAGCAGTTCTTC CASSRGTGGYNEQFF
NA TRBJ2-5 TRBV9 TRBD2 TGTGCCAGCAGCCCAGCGATTTGGGGGGGCCAAGAGACCCAGTACTTC CASSPAIWGGQETQYF
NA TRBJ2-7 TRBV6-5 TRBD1 TGTGCCAGCAGTTACGGGACAGGGTGGGAGCAGTACTTC CASSYGTGWEQYF
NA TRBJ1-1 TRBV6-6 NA TGTGCCAGCAGTAACCCCGGGACTGAAGCTTTCTTT CASSNPGTEAFF
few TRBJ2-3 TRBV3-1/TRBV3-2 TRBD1 TGTGCCAGCAGCCAATTTGGGACAGACGGTACGCAGTATTTT CASSQFGTDGTQYF
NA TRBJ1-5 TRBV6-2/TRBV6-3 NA TGTGCCAGCAGTCCGGAGTACAATCAGCCCCAGCATTTT CASSPEYNQPQHF
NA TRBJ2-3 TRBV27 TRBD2 TGTGCCAGCAGTTTGTGGACTAGCGGGACGAGCACAGATACGCAGTATTTT CASSLWTSGTSTDTQYF
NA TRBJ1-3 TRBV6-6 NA TGTGCCAGCAGTTACAGAGACCGGGGAGCGGGAAACACCATATATTTT CASSYRDRGAGNTIYF
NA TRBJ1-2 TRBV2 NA TGTGCCAGCAGTGTTGAACAGGGAGTGTATGGCTACACCTTC CASSVEQGVYGYTF
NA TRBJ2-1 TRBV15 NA TGTGCCACCAGCAGATCCAGGGACTCCTACAATGAGCAGTTCTTC CATSRSRDSYNEQFF
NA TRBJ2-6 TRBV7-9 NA TGTGCCAGCAGCGAGCGGATGTTCTCTGGGGCCAACGTCCTGACTTTC CASSERMFSGANVLTF
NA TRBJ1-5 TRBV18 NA TGTGCCAGCTCACCACTGTCGGGATTAAATCAGCCCCAGCATTTT CASSPLSGLNQPQHF
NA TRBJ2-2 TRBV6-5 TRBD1 TGTGCCAGCAGAAGGACAGGGGTGAACACCGGGGAGCTGTTTTTT CASRRTGVNTGELFF
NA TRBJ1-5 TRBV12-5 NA TGTGCTAGTGGTAACCCCCGCGGGGCTCAGCCCCAGCATTTT CASGNPRGAQPQHF
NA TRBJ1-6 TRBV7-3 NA TGTGCCAGCAGCTCCCGGGGAAAGGATTCACCCCTCCACTTT CASSSRGKDSPLHF
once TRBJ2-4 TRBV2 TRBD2 TGTGCCAGCAGGGCCCAGCGGGGGGCGGACATTCAGTACTTC CASRAQRGADIQYF
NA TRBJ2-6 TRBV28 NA TGTGCCAGCAGTTCCGGGACATTGATGGCAGGGGCCAACGTCCTGACTTTC CASSSGTLMAGANVLTF
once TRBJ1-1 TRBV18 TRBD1 TGTGCCAGCTCACCATCGAGACAGGGGGGCACTGAAGCTTTCTTT CASSPSRQGGTEAFF
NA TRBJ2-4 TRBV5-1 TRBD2 TGCGCCAGCAGCTTAACTAGCGGGGAGAACATTCAGTACTTC CASSLTSGENIQYF
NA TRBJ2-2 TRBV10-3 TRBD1 TGTGCCGTAAGGGGGCCCGTCGGGGAGCTGTTTTTT CAVRGPVGELFF
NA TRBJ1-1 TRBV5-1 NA TGCGCCAGCAGCTACCAGGGAATTGAAGCTTTCTTT CASSYQGIEAFF
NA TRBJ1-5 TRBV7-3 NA TGTGCCAGCAGCTTAGAGGCCCATCAGCCCCAGCATTTT CASSLEAHQPQHF
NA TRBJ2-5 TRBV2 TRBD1 TGTGCCCAAGGGGGCAGGGAAGGGGAGACCCAGTACTTC CAQGGREGETQYF
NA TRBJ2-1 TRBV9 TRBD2 TGTGCCAGCAGCGTAGGCGGGGGGCGGACCTACAATGAGCAGTTCTTC CASSVGGGRTYNEQFF
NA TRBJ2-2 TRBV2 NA TGTGCCAGCAGTGAATCAATGCGGGTAGGTAGGAATATATACACCGGGGAGCTGTTTTTT CASSESMRVGRNIYTGELFF
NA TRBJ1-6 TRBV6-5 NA TGTGCCAGCAGTTCTCGACAAAATTCACCCCTCCACTTT CASSSRQNSPLHF
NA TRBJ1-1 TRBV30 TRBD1 TGTGCCTGGAGGGGGGACAGGGCTGAAGCTTTCTTT CAWRGDRAEAFF
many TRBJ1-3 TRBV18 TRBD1 TGTGCCAGCTCACCAAGTGTAGGGGGCAATGGAAACACCATATATTTT CASSPSVGGNGNTIYF
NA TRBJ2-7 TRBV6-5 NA TGTGCCAGCAGTTACCCCGGGTGGGGGGTCGGGCAGTACTTC CASSYPGWGVGQYF
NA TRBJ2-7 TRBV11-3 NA TGTGCCAGCAGCTTAGATGGGCGTCATCCCGAGCAGTACTTC CASSLDGRHPEQYF
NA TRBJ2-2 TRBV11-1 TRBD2 TGTGCCAGCTCGCGGGAGTACGGCACCGGGGAGCTGTTTTTT CASSREYGTGELFF
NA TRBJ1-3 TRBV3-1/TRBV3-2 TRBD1 TGTGCCAGCAGCCCCCGGGACAGGGGGCTTGGAAACACCATATATTTT CASSPRDRGLGNTIYF
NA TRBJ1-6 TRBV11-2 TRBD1 TGTGCCAGCAGCTTAAAGAGACAGGGGAATCGATCACCCCTCCACTTT CASSLKRQGNRSPLHF
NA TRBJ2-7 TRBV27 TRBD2 TGTGCCAGCGGAAAAACTAGCGGCGTCTACGAGCAGTACTTC CASGKTSGVYEQYF
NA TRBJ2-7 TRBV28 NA TGTGCCAGCAGTTTCGGCGGCAGCTCCTACGAGCAGTACTTC CASSFGGSSYEQYF
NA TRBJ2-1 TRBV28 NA TGTGCCAGCAGTCCCCCCGCGCCCTCCTACAATGAGCAGTTCTTC CASSPPAPSYNEQFF
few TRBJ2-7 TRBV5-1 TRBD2 TGCGCCAGCAGCCCTAGCGGGATCTCCTACGAGCAGTACTTC CASSPSGISYEQYF
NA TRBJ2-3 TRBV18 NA TGTGCCAGCTCCCTGGTGCGGGATACGCAGTATTTT CASSLVRDTQYF
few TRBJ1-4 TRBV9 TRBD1 TGTGCCAGCAGCGTAGACGCAGGGGGCTTAGGCGAAAAACTGTTTTTT CASSVDAGGLGEKLFF
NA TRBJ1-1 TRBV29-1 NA TGCAGCGTTGTCAGGGGCCAAGGGAACACTGAAGCTTTCTTT CSVVRGQGNTEAFF
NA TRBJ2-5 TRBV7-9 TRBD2 TGTGCCAGCAGCCGTGGGACTATTCAAGAGACCCAGTACTTC CASSRGTIQETQYF
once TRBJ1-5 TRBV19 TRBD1 TGTGCCAGTAGTACTGACAGGGGATATAGCAATCAGCCCCAGCATTTT CASSTDRGYSNQPQHF
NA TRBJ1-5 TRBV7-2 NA TGTGCCAGCAGCACCCGAGGGGGGGACCAGCCCCAGCATTTT CASSTRGGDQPQHF
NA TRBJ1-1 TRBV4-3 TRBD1 TGCGCCAGCAGCCAGGGACAGAATGTAGGTGAAGCTTTCTTT CASSQGQNVGEAFF
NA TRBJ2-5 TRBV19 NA TGTGCCAGTAGTATATCGAACAGGGCCCAAGAGACCCAGTACTTC CASSISNRAQETQYF